This is a list of T cell receptor beta chains from one sample in a study of OX40 agonist ivuxolimab in advanced cancers. Assay: immunoSEQ multiplex PCR; the TCRdb copy retains only in-frame clones and omits some. The sample carries roughly 41,000 clones, around 90% recorded once. The source was CD4+ or CD8+ T cells sorted from blood, collected in a trial of the OX40 agonist ivuxolimab. These TCRs come from an adult with an advanced solid tumor such as melanoma, head and neck, liver or kidney cancer. CDR3s include the opening cysteine and the closing phenylalanine or tryptophan. A D gene is named only where the DNA matches it firmly. Clone size appears in some rows only: once, few, many, or a class for an expanded clone.

j_call	v_call	d_call	clone_size	cdr3_nt	cdr3_aa
TRBJ1-1	TRBV27	.	.	TGTGCCAGCAGTTTACGGCCGAGCGGGGCTGAAGCTTTCTTT	CASSLRPSGAEAFF
TRBJ1-1	TRBV6-6	.	.	TGTGCCAGCAGTTACGAACAGAGCGCCACTGAAGCTTTCTTT	CASSYEQSATEAFF
TRBJ2-3	TRBV27	.	once	TGTGCCAGCAGTGGAACTAGCTTGAGGACAGATACGCAGTATTTT	CASSGTSLRTDTQYF
TRBJ2-2	TRBV2	.	.	TGTGCCAGCAGTGGGCGGGAACAGGGGCTCGGGGAGCTGTTTTTT	CASSGREQGLGELFF
TRBJ1-2	TRBV10-3	.	.	TGTGCCATCAGTGACCACGGGAGGATCGACTATGGCTACACCTTC	CAISDHGRIDYGYTF
TRBJ1-5	TRBV15	.	.	TGTGCCACCAGCAGAGCAGGGACGGGACCTACGGCCCAGCATTTT	CATSRAGTGPTAQHF
TRBJ1-5	TRBV7-9	.	.	TGTGCCAGCAGTCGGGACGGGATCAATCAGCCCCAGCATTTT	CASSRDGINQPQHF
TRBJ2-7	TRBV28	.	.	TGTGCCAGCAGTTTTTCAGGGCGCTCCTACGAGCAGTACTTC	CASSFSGRSYEQYF
TRBJ1-6	TRBV5-1	TRBD1	.	TGCGCCAGCAGCTTTGACCTGGGGACAGCATATAATTCACCCCTCCACTTT	CASSFDLGTAYNSPLHF
TRBJ2-2	TRBV5-1	.	.	TGCGCCAGCAGCTCGGGACTCCCGAACACCGGGGAGCTGTTTTTT	CASSSGLPNTGELFF
TRBJ2-5	TRBV11-2	.	.	TGTGCCAGCAGCTTATCGGGTTCAAGTACTGAGACCCAGTACTTC	CASSLSGSSTETQYF
TRBJ1-1	TRBV2	.	.	TGTGCCAGCAGTGTTGGGAACACTGAAGCTTTCTTT	CASSVGNTEAFF
TRBJ1-1	TRBV4-1	TRBD1	.	TGCGCCAGCAGCCCCCGACAGGGAGTCACTGAAGCTTTCTTT	CASSPRQGVTEAFF
TRBJ1-5	TRBV5-8	.	.	TGTGCCAGCAGCTTGGGTGGGATTCAGCCCCAGCATTTT	CASSLGGIQPQHF
TRBJ2-1	TRBV4-3	.	.	TGCGCCAGCAGCCAAGATGCTGCTAGGTACAATGAGCAGTTCTTC	CASSQDAARYNEQFF
TRBJ2-4	TRBV28	.	few	TGTGCCAGCAGCAACCCCCTTGGCCAGGGCCAAAACATTCAGTACTTC	CASSNPLGQGQNIQYF
TRBJ1-5	TRBV27	.	.	TGTGCCAGCAGTTTATTGTCCAGGCAGAATCAGCCCCAGCATTTT	CASSLLSRQNQPQHF
TRBJ2-1	TRBV19	.	.	TGTGCCAGTAGTATCCCAAGACTAGGGAGCGGCGATGAGCAGTTCTTC	CASSIPRLGSGDEQFF
TRBJ2-1	TRBV7-3	TRBD2	.	TGTGCCAGCAGCTCGAATAGCGGGAGGCCTTACAATGAGCAGTTCTTC	CASSSNSGRPYNEQFF
TRBJ1-5	TRBV27	.	few	TGTGCCAGCAGTTATGGGGAGGGGGATCAGCCCCAGCATTTT	CASSYGEGDQPQHF
TRBJ2-7	TRBV5-1	.	once	TGCGCCAGCAGCTTGGAGCCAGGAGTATACGAGCAGTACTTC	CASSLEPGVYEQYF
TRBJ2-1	TRBV7-6	TRBD2	.	TGTGCCAGCAGCGCCCTAGCGGGTTCCTACAATGAGCAGTTCTTC	CASSALAGSYNEQFF
TRBJ2-1	TRBV9	.	.	TGTGCCAGCAGCGTCAGCTACAATGAGCAGTTCTTC	CASSVSYNEQFF
TRBJ1-3	TRBV7-7	TRBD1	.	TGTGCTAGCAGCCCCGGACAGGGGGCAACTGGAAACACCATATATTTT	CASSPGQGATGNTIYF
TRBJ2-3	TRBV9	.	.	TGTGCCAGCAGCCCCCCCGGAGGAGCAGATACGCAGTATTTT	CASSPPGGADTQYF